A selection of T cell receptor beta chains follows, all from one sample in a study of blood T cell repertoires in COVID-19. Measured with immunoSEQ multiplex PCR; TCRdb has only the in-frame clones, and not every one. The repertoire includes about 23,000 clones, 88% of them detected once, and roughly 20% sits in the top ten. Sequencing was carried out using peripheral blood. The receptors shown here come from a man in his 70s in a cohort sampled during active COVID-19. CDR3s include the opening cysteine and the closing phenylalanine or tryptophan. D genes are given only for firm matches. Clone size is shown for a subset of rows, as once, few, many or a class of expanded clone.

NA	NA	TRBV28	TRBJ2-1	CASRWRATYNEQFF	TGTGCCAGCAGGTGGAGGGCCACCTACAATGAGCAGTTCTTC
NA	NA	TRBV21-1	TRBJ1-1	CASRKTWEGNPEAFF	TGTGCCAGCAGGAAAACCTGGGAGGGGAACCCTGAAGCTTTCTTT
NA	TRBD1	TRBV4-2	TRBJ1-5	CASSQSTGGQMESNQPQHF	TGTGCCAGCAGCCAATCAACAGGGGGCCAGATGGAGAGCAATCAGCCCCAGCATTTT
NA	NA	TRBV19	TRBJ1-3	CASSMSGAGNTIYF	TGTGCCAGTAGTATGTCAGGCGCTGGAAACACCATATATTTT
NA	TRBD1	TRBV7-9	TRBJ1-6	CASSPDRVPSYNSPLHF	TGTGCCAGCAGCCCCGACAGGGTACCGTCCTATAATTCACCCCTCCACTTT
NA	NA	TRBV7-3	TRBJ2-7	CASSLTAGSSYEQYF	TGTGCCAGCAGCTTAACGGCGGGGAGCTCCTACGAGCAGTACTTC
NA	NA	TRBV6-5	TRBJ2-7	CASKVLAHSYEQYF	TGTGCCAGCAAGGTGCTAGCGCACTCCTACGAGCAGTACTTC
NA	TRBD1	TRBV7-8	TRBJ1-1	CASSPGTGEAFF	TGTGCCAGCAGCCCGGGGACAGGTGAAGCTTTCTTT
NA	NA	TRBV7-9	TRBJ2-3	CASSFAHGTLLWSTQYF	TGTGCCAGCAGTTTCGCACACGGGACTCTACTTTGGTCCACGCAGTATTTT
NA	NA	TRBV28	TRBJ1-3	CASNSPPLRRFSGNTIYF	TGTGCCAGCAACTCCCCCCCTTTGCGGCGTTTCTCTGGAAACACCATATATTTT
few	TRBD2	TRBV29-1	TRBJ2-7	CSVAGLAGPYEQYF	TGCAGCGTGGCGGGACTAGCGGGACCCTACGAGCAGTACTTC
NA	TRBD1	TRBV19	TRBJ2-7	CASRGYRGPTYEQYF	TGTGCCAGTAGGGGATACAGGGGCCCTACCTACGAGCAGTACTTC
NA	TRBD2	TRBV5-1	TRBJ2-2	CASSSQRERNTGELFF	TGCGCCAGCAGCTCACAGCGGGAGAGGAACACCGGGGAGCTGTTTTTT
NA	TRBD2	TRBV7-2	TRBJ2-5	CASSSRGGASGRFRETQYF	TGTGCCAGCAGCTCCCGCGGGGGGGCTAGCGGGAGGTTTAGGGAGACCCAGTACTTC
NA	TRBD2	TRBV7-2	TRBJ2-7	CASSFGAGALYEQYF	TGTGCCAGCAGCTTCGGAGCGGGAGCACTCTACGAGCAGTACTTC
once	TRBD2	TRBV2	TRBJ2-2	CASKTGGGRATGELFF	TGTGCCAGCAAAACGGGAGGCGGGAGGGCCACCGGGGAGCTGTTTTTT
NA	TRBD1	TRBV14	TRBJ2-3	CASRPTGTGSTDTQYF	TGTGCCAGCAGACCGACCGGGACAGGGAGCACAGATACGCAGTATTTT
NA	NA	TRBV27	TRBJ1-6	CASSSAYREGGSPLHF	TGTGCCAGCAGTTCCGCCTACAGGGAAGGGGGATCACCCCTCCACTTT
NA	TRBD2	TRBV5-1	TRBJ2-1	CASSFTSGSLVNEQFF	TGCGCCAGCAGCTTTACTAGCGGGTCCTTGGTCAATGAGCAGTTCTTC
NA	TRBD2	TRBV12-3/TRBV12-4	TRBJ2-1	CASTREGYNEQFF	TGTGCCAGCACCCGGGAGGGCTACAATGAGCAGTTCTTC
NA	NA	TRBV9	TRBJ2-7	CASSVGTGFSYEQYF	TGTGCCAGCAGCGTAGGGACGGGATTTTCCTACGAGCAGTACTTC
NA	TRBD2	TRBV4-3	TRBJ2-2	CASSRLAGDTGELFF	TGCGCCAGCAGCCGGCTAGCGGGAGACACCGGGGAGCTGTTTTTT
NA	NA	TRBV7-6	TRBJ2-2	CASSSRSGAGELFF	TGTGCCAGCAGCTCGCGTAGCGGCGCCGGGGAGCTGTTTTTT
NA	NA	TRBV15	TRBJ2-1	CATSRDRVSYNEQFF	TGTGCCACCAGCAGAGATAGAGTATCCTACAATGAGCAGTTCTTC
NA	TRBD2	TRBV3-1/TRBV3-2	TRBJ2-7	CASSQLLAGGYEQYF	TGTGCCAGCAGCCAATTACTAGCGGGGGGCTACGAGCAGTACTTC
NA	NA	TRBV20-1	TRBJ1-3	CSASQGHGNTIYF	TGCAGTGCTAGTCAGGGGCATGGAAACACCATATATTTT
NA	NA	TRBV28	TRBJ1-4	CASSKQGATNEKLFF	TGTGCCAGCAGTAAACAGGGAGCAACTAATGAAAAACTGTTTTTT
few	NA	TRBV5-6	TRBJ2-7	CASSITPEWQYF	TGTGCCAGCAGCATTACCCCGGAGTGGCAGTACTTC
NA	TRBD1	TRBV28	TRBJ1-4	CASSATGTGDEKLFF	TGTGCCAGCAGCGCGACCGGGACAGGGGATGAAAAACTGTTTTTT
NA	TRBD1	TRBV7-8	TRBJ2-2	CASSFRSRDSGTGELFF	TGTGCCAGCAGCTTCCGGTCCCGGGACAGTGGAACCGGGGAGCTGTTTTTT
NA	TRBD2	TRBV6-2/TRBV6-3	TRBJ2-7	CASSYPTSGRAYEQYF	TGTGCCAGCAGTTACCCGACTAGCGGGAGGGCCTACGAGCAGTACTTC
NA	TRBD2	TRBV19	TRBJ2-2	CASTRTGLAGRLNTGELFF	TGTGCCAGTACGCGTACGGGACTAGCGGGACGATTAAACACCGGGGAGCTGTTTTTT
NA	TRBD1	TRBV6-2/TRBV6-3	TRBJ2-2	CASSYRDRVVGELFF	TGTGCCAGCAGTTACAGGGACAGGGTCGTCGGGGAGCTGTTTTTT
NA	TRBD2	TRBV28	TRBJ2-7	CASTPPGLASYEQYF	TGTGCCAGCACACCCCCGGGACTAGCTTCCTACGAGCAGTACTTC
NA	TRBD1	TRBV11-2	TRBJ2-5	CASSLAGTGPVSQYF	TGTGCCAGCAGCTTAGCCGGGACAGGACCTGTGTCCCAGTACTTC
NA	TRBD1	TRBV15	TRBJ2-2	CATSRDQGAGELFF	TGTGCCACCAGCAGAGATCAGGGGGCCGGGGAGCTGTTTTTT
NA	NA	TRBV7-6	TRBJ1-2	CASSLYRGGYTF	TGTGCCAGCAGCTTATATCGGGGTGGCTACACCTTC
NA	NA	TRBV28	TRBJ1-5	CASSAAGVGNQPQHF	TGTGCCAGCAGTGCGGCAGGGGTGGGCAATCAGCCCCAGCATTTT
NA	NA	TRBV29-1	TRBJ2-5	CSVESKRGNRFQETQYF	TGCAGCGTTGAATCTAAAAGGGGGAACAGGTTCCAAGAGACCCAGTACTTC
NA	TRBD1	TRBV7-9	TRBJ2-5	CASSWGQGYVLSRETQYF	TGTGCCAGCAGCTGGGGACAGGGGTATGTTTTATCACGGGAGACCCAGTACTTC
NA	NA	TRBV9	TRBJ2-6	CASRQDSSGANVLTF	TGTGCCAGCAGGCAAGACAGCTCTGGGGCCAACGTCCTGACTTTC
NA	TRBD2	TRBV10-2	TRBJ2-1	CASSEELAGAGNEQFF	TGCGCCAGCAGTGAGGAACTAGCGGGAGCCGGGAATGAGCAGTTCTTC
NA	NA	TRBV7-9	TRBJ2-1	CASRSGTPNNNEQFF	TGTGCCAGCAGATCCGGGACTCCGAATAACAATGAGCAGTTCTTC
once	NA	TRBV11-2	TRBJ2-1	CASSLARRGNNEQFF	TGTGCCAGCAGCTTAGCTCGGCGGGGTAACAATGAGCAGTTCTTC
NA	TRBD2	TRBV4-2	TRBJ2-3	CASSHTLTGTSPTDTQYF	TGTGCCAGCAGCCATACCCTGACCGGGACTAGCCCCACAGATACGCAGTATTTT
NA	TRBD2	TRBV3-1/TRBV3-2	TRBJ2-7	CASSQSSGSSRTTRLEQYF	TGTGCCAGCAGCCAATCTAGCGGGAGTTCCCGGACTACCCGGTTGGAGCAGTACTTC
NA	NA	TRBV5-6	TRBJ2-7	CASSLGGPVQYF	TGTGCCAGCAGCTTGGGAGGGCCTGTGCAGTACTTC
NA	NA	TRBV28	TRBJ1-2	CASSPQNYGYTF	TGTGCCAGCAGTCCGCAGAACTATGGCTACACCTTC
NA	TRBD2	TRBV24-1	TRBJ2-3	CATSDLTFGGADTQYF	TGTGCCACCAGTGATTTAACCTTTGGGGGGGCAGATACGCAGTATTTT
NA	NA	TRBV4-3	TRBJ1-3	CASSQGAQGNTIYF	TGCGCCAGCAGCCAAGGGGCCCAAGGAAACACCATATATTTT
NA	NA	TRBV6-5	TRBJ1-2	CASTAGTHAYGYTF	TGTGCCAGCACCGCCGGGACACACGCCTATGGCTACACCTTC
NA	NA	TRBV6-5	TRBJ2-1	CASSPGDPVYNEQFF	TGTGCCAGCAGTCCAGGGGACCCGGTCTACAATGAGCAGTTCTTC
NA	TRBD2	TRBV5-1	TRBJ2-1	CASNYQSGGEQFF	TGCGCCAGCAACTACCAGTCCGGGGGGGAGCAGTTCTTC
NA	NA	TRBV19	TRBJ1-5	CASSTWAGQPQHF	TGTGCCAGTAGTACGTGGGCGGGTCAGCCCCAGCATTTT
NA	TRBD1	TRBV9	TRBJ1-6	CASSPRQGSSYNSPLHF	TGTGCCAGCAGCCCCCGACAGGGCAGCTCCTATAATTCACCCCTCCACTTT
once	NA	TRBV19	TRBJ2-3	CASSPTNTDTQYF	TGTGCCAGTAGCCCGACAAACACAGATACGCAGTATTTT
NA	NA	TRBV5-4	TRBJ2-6	CASIKTQGSGANVLTF	TGTGCCAGCATCAAAACTCAGGGTTCTGGGGCCAACGTCCTGACTTTC
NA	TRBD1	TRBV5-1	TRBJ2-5	CASSAGTAQETQYF	TGCGCCAGCAGCGCCGGGACAGCACAAGAGACCCAGTACTTC
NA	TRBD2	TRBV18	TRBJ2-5	CASSPSGQETQYF	TGTGCCAGCTCACCTAGCGGGCAAGAGACCCAGTACTTC
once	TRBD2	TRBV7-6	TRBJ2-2	CASSLGAGREYTGELFF	TGTGCCAGCAGCTTAGGAGCAGGGCGGGAGTACACCGGGGAGCTGTTTTTT